Below are 6 T cell receptor beta chains sequenced from a single sample in a study of early T cells in non-severe SARS-CoV-2 infection. TCRdb reanalysed the 5' RACE reads using MiXCR and keeps one entry per CDR3 protein. The sample includes approximately 70,000 distinct CDR3 sequences, 9.5% to 15% seen only once; the top ten take roughly 15%. This sample comprised whole blood, obtained at baseline. Source of these receptors: an adult who was a healthcare worker with PCR-confirmed SARS-CoV-2 infection or an uninfected control (not recorded which). The donor label of this sample is uncertain.

This clonotype was seen more than once but under ten times. The rearrangement joins TRBV6-5 to TRBJ2-7; D gene ambiguous. V was clipped by 4 bases and J by 6 bases, with 1 base between them. Germline values: CDR1 MNHEY, CDR2 SVGAGI. The CDR3 is 9 amino acids. CDR3 residues: CASSFEQYF. Here the CDR3 DNA reads TGTGCCAGCAGTTTCGAGCAGTACTTC.

Ten or more counts support this clonotype. This chain joins TRBV29-1 and TRBJ2-3, with TRBD2 matching over 11 bases. The CDR3 length is 15 residues. J was trimmed by 2 bases and V by 3 bases; bases with no gene match: 4. The germline gives CDR1 SQVTM, CDR2 ANQGSEA. The CDR3 DNA is TGCAGCGTTGATGCTAGCGGGGGGTTCACAGATACGCAGTATTTT. Translated: CSVDASGGFTDTQYF.

The chain uses TRBV7-8 and TRBJ2-1; 9 bases match TRBD1. The germline V gene encodes CDR1 SGHVS and CDR2 FQNEAQ. V shed 0 bases, J shed 0 bases, and the junction held 15 bases outside the gene matches. This CDR3 comprises 21 residues. The CDR3 reads CASSLASGTGFLIDSYNEQFF. In DNA form, the CDR3 reads TGTGCCAGCAGCTTAGCCTCCGGGACAGGGTTCTTAATAGACTCCTACAATGAGCAGTTCTTC.

This clonotype has more than one count but fewer than ten. V and J are TRBV13 and TRBJ2-1, with D possibly matching TRBD1 (5 bases). This CDR3 comprises 14 residues. V lost 1 base to trimming and J lost 8 bases, with 12 bases between them. Germline V CDR1 and CDR2: PRHDT, FYEKMQ (reference sequence). CDR3: CASSLVPKGDEQFF. The CDR3 DNA reads as TGTGCCAGCAGCTTAGTCCCGAAAGGGGATGAGCAGTTCTTC.

Only a few counts were recorded for this clonotype. The CDR3 DNA reads TGTGCCAGCAGCCAAGGAACCAGGAGCGATGAGCAGTTCTTC. Protein: CASSQGTRSDEQFF. The V and J genes are TRBV5-5 and TRBJ2-1, with unresolved D. The V gene's germline CDR1 is SGHKS and CDR2 YYEKEE (reference sequence). The V end lost 4 bases, the J end lost 8 bases, and 16 bases lay between the germline ends. This CDR3 spans 14 amino acids.

This clonotype was counted at least ten times. The chain is built from TRBV7-3 and TRBJ2-3; unclear D gene. V dropped 3 bases and J dropped 6 bases, with 10 bases sitting between them. CDR3 length: 13 residues. Looked up from germline, CDR1 is SGHTA and CDR2 is FQGTGA. The chain's CDR3 is CASSFRRVDTQYF. The CDR3, as DNA: TGTGCCAGCAGCTTCCGCCGAGTGGATACGCAGTATTTT. The full variable domain, rest sourced from reference TRBV7-3 and TRBJ2-3, is GAGVSQTPSNKVTEKGKYVELRCDPISGHTALYWYRQSLGQGPEFLIYFQGTGAADDSGLPNDRFFAVRPEGSVSTLKIQRTERGDSAVYLCASSFRRVDTQYFGPGTRLTVL.